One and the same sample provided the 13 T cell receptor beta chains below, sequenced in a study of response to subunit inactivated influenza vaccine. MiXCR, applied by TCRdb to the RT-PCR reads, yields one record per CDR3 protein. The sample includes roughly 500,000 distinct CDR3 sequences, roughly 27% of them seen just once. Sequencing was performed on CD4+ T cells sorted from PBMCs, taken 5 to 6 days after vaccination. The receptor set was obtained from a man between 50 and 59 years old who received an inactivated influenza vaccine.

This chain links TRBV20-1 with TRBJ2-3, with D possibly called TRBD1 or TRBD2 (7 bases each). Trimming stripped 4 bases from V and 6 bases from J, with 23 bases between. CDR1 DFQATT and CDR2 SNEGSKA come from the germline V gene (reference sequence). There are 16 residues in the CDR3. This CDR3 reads CSATGKGAGVRDTQYF. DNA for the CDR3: TGCAGTGCTACTGGAAAGGGGGCGGGAGTTAGGGATACGCAGTATTTT.

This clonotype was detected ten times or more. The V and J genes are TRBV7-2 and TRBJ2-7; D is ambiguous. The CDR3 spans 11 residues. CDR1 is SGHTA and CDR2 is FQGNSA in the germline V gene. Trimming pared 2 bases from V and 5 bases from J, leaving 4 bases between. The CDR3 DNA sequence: TGTGCCAGCAGCTTACGGCACGAGCAGTACTTC. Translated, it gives CASSLRHEQYF.

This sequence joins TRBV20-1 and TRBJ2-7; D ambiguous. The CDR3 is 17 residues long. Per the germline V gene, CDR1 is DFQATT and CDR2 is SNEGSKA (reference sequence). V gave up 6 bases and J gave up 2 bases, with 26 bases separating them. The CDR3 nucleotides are TGCAGTGCCAGAAAGGGCCAGTCATTCTTAGACACCTACGAGCAGTACTTC. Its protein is CSARKGQSFLDTYEQYF.

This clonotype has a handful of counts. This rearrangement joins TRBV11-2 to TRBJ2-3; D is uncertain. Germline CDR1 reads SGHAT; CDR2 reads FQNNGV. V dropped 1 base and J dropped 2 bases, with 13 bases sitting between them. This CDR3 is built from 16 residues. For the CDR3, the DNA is TGTGCCAGCAGCTTAGGCGCGGCCACTTTCACAGATACGCAGTATTTT. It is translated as CASSLGAATFTDTQYF.

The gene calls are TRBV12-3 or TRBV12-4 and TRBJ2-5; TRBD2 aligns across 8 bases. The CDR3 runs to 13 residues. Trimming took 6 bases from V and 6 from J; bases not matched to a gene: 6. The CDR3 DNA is TGTGCCAGCAGCTTTCCTAGCGGGCAGACCCAGTACTTC. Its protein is CASSFPSGQTQYF.

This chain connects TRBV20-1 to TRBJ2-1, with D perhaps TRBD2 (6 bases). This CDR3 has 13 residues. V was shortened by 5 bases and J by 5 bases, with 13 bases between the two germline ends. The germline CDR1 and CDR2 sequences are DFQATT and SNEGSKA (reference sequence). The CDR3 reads CSAGGSNNNEQFF. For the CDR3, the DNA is TGCAGTGCTGGGGGGTCGAATAACAATGAGCAGTTCTTC.

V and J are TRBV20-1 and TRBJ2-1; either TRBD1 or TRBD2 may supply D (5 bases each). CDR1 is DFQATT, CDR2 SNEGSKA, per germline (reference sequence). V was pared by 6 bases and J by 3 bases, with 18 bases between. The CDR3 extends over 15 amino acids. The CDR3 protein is CSAKPGTSGYNEQFF. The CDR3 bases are TGCAGTGCGAAACCCGGGACCAGTGGCTACAATGAGCAGTTCTTC.

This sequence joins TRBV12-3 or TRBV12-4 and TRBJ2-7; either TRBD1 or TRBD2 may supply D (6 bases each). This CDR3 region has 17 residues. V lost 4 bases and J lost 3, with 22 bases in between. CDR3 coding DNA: TGTGCCAGCAGTTCTGACCCCGGGACACGGAGGGGCTACGAGCAGTACTTC. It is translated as CASSSDPGTRRGYEQYF.

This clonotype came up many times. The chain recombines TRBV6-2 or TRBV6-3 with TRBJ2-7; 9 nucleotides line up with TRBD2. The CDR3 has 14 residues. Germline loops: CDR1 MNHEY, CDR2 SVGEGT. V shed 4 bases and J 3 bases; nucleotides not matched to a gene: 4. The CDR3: CASSWGLASYEQYF. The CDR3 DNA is TGTGCCAGCAGTTGGGGACTAGCAAGCTACGAGCAGTACTTC.

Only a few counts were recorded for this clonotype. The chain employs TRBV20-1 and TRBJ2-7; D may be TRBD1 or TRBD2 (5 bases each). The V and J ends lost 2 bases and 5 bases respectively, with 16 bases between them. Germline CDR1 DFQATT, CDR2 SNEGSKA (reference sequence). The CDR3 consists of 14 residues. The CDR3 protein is CSARPGMPGHEQYF. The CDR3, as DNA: TGCAGTGCTAGACCCGGGATGCCGGGACACGAGCAGTACTTC.

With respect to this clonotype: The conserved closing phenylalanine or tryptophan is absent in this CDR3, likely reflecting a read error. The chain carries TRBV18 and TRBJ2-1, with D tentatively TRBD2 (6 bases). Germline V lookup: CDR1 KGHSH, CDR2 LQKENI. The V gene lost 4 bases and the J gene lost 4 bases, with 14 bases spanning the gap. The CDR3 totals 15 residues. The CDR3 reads CASSLGTPGYNEQFY. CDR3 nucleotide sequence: TGTGCCAGCTCACTCGGGACTCCCGGGTACAATGAGCAGTTCTAC.

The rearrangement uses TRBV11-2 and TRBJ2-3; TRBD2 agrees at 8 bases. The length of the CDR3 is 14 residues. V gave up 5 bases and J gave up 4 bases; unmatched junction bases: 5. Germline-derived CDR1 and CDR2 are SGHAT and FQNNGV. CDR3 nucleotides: TGTGCCAGCAGCCGGATCGGGGGGGCAGATACGCAGTATTTT. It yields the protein CASSRIGGADTQYF. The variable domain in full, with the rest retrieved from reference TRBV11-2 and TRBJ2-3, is EAGVAQSPRYKIIEKRQSVAFWCNPISGHATLYWYQQILGQGPKLLIQFQNNGVVDDSQLPKDRFSAERLKGVDSTLKIQPAKLEDSAVYLCASSRIGGADTQYFGPGTRLTVL.

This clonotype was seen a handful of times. CDR3 coding DNA: TGTGCCAGCAGCCAAGGACGGGTCATTGGGGAGACCCAGTACTTC. The encoded protein is CASSQGRVIGETQYF. This rearrangement joins TRBV4-2 to TRBJ2-5, with D hard to call. Trimming removed 1 base at V and 5 bases at J, with 14 bases between. The germline CDR1 and CDR2 sequences are LGHNA and YNFKEQ. The CDR3 extends over 15 amino acids.